The 31 T cell receptor beta chains below were found in one sample sequenced in a study of T-cell memory formation after mild COVID-19. TCRdb passed the 5' RACE reads through MiXCR, listing each CDR3 protein once. The sample records 410,000 or so distinct CDR3 sequences, more than 20% being singletons. Sequencing was done on a sample of PBMCs or a T cell subset sorted from them (not recorded which). The receptors come from an adult woman who had mild COVID-19 (a few samples of this study predate the infection). Cell type and time point are not known.

V and J are TRBV25-1 and TRBJ2-4; D possibly corresponds to TRBD2 (6 bases). V lost 4 bases and J lost 7, with 14 bases in between. The CDR3 consists of 14 residues. Germline V gene sequence: CDR1 MGHDK, CDR2 SYGVNS. In nucleotides, the CDR3 is TGTGCCAGCAGTGCCCACGGGGGAAGGAACATTCAGTACTTC. Protein product: CASSAHGGRNIQYF.

The chain combines TRBV2 with TRBJ2-7; no clear D gene. V was shortened by 3 bases and J by 7 bases, with 10 bases between the two germline ends. The CDR3 runs 12 residues. CDR1 SNHLY and CDR2 FYNNEI come from the germline V gene. The chain's CDR3 is CASSDEGNEQYF. The CDR3 DNA is TGTGCCAGCAGTGATGAAGGGAATGAGCAGTACTTC.

The V call is TRBV29-1, the J call TRBJ1-2, with no clear D. Germline assignment: CDR1 SQVTM and CDR2 ANQGSEA. This CDR3 region has 15 residues. The germline V and J ends were trimmed by 1 base and 2 bases, with 14 bases remaining between them. The CDR3 reads CSVEGESDGNYGYTF. The CDR3 nucleotides are TGCAGCGTTGAAGGCGAGTCCGACGGCAACTATGGCTACACCTTC.

The rearrangement uses TRBV7-2 and TRBJ2-7, with D possibly being TRBD1 or TRBD2 (5 bases each). V lost 2 bases and J lost 6, with 17 bases in between. The CDR3 loop spans 15 amino acids. Germline CDR1 is SGHTA and CDR2 is FQGNSA. The CDR3 loop is CASSLLGRGLPEQYF. The CDR3, as DNA: TGTGCCAGCAGCTTACTGGGCCGGGGCCTACCCGAGCAGTACTTC. The full variable domain, in which reference TRBV7-2 and TRBJ2-7 provide the parts outside the CDR3, is GAGVSQSPSNKVTEKGKDVELRCDPISGHTALYWYRQSLGQGLEFLIYFQGNSAPDKSGLPSDRFSAERTGGSVSTLTIQRTQQEDSAVYLCASSLLGRGLPEQYFGPGTRLTVT.

V usage is TRBV19 and J usage is TRBJ1-5, with D unclear. Germline CDR1 LNHDA, CDR2 SQIVND (reference sequence). V was clipped by 7 bases and J by 0 bases, with 10 bases between them. This CDR3 contains 14 residues. The CDR3 bases are TGTGCCAGTACCCCCGGGCCTAGCAATCAGCCCCAGCATTTT. Amino acid sequence: CASTPGPSNQPQHF.

A few counts support this clonotype. This sequence joins TRBV5-1 and TRBJ2-1, with 8 bases matching TRBD1. Germline trimming cut 4 bases from V and 5 bases from J; bases unmatched to any gene: 11. This CDR3 region has 16 residues. Germline values: CDR1 SGHRS, CDR2 YFSETQ. The CDR3 nucleotides are TGCGCCAGCAGCAACGCCGCCGACAGGGGAAACAATGAGCAGTTCTTC. Protein sequence: CASSNAADRGNNEQFF.

This clonotype was picked up many times. J is TRBJ1-1 and V is TRBV7-6; D unresolved. V was shortened by 6 bases and J by 1 base, with 9 bases between the two germline ends. The CDR3 is 13 residues long. The germline gives CDR1 SGHVS, CDR2 FNYEAQ. As DNA, the CDR3 is TGTGCCAGCAGACAGACCGAGAACACTGAAGCTTTCTTT. Protein sequence: CASRQTENTEAFF.

This clonotype was detected a few times. The rearrangement uses TRBV27 and TRBJ2-3; 11 bases align to TRBD2. CDR1 and CDR2 from the germline V gene are MNHEY and SMNVEV (reference sequence). The trim removed 3 bases at V and 0 bases at J, leaving 8 bases unmatched. The CDR3 length is 18 residues. CDR3 protein: CASSLGVAGGPSTDTQYF. DNA for the CDR3: TGTGCCAGCAGTTTGGGGGTAGCGGGGGGGCCTAGCACAGATACGCAGTATTTT.

The CDR3 DNA sequence: TGTGCCAGTAGTCCACCCCCGGGACTGGTGATCTCGTGGGAGCAGTTCTTC. This sequence encodes CASSPPPGLVISWEQFF. This sequence joins TRBV19 and TRBJ2-1; possible D gene TRBD2, 6 bases. Germline-derived CDR1 and CDR2 are LNHDA and SQIVND (reference sequence). Trimming took 5 bases from V and 10 from J, leaving 27 bases between them. The CDR3 is 17 amino acids.

This chain links TRBV12-3 or TRBV12-4 with TRBJ1-2, with D perhaps TRBD1 (5 bases). The CDR3 length is 13 residues. The ends were cut back, 6 bases at V and 3 bases at J, with 11 bases in the middle. CDR3: CASRKQEYYGYTF. In DNA form, the CDR3 reads TGTGCCAGCAGAAAACAGGAATACTATGGCTACACCTTC.

V usage is TRBV2 and J usage is TRBJ2-1; D is possibly TRBD1 (6 bases). Trimming took off 2 bases at V and 6 bases at J, with 11 bases between the two ends. From germline, CDR1 is SNHLY and CDR2 FYNNEI. The CDR3 consists of 14 residues. The CDR3 nucleotides read TGTGCCAGCAGTGAATGGGGGCGCGGCAATGAGCAGTTCTTC. This encodes CASSEWGRGNEQFF.

Only a few counts were recorded for this clonotype. The rearrangement joins TRBV9 to TRBJ1-5; D is unresolved. Trimming took off 4 bases at V and 4 bases at J, with 9 bases between the two ends. The CDR3 spans 13 residues. Germline V gene lookup returns CDR1 SGDLS and CDR2 YYNGEE. CDR3 sequence: CASSPLPNQPQHF. The DNA for the CDR3 is TGTGCCAGCAGCCCTCTCCCAAATCAGCCCCAGCATTTT.

The rearrangement links TRBV4-1 to TRBJ2-4, with 9 bases fitting TRBD1. After removal of 3 bases from V and 9 bases from J, the junction contained 12 bases not matched to a gene. In germline, CDR1 is MGHRA, CDR2 YSYEKL. This CDR3 spans 16 amino acids. The CDR3 region is CASSHETGGLDSIQYF. The CDR3 DNA follows: TGCGCCAGCAGCCACGAAACAGGGGGCCTGGATAGCATTCAGTACTTC.

This clonotype was seen a few times. V usage is TRBV2 and J usage is TRBJ2-1, with D perhaps being TRBD1 or TRBD2 (6 bases each). CDR3 length: 13 amino acids. Looked up from germline, CDR1 is SNHLY and CDR2 is FYNNEI. V was pared by 8 bases and J by 9 bases, with 17 bases between. The chain's CDR3 is CASYRGPRGEQFF. The CDR3 DNA reads TGTGCCAGCTACCGGGGGCCACGCGGTGAGCAGTTCTTC.

This chain uses TRBV29-1 with TRBJ1-4; D not certain. Germline loops: CDR1 SQVTM, CDR2 ANQGSEA. The CDR3 is made up of 13 amino acids. V shed 4 bases and J shed 4 bases, with 10 bases lying between them. CDR3 nucleotide sequence: TGCAGCGTTGGGGGTCAGTTTAATGAAAAACTGTTTTTT. It codes for CSVGGQFNEKLFF. The full variable domain, with the rest looked up from reference TRBV29-1 and TRBJ1-4, is SAVISQKPSRDICQRGTSLTIQCQVDSQVTMMFWYRQQPGQSLTLIATANQGSEATYESGFVIDKFPISRPNLTFSTLTVSNMSPEDSSIYLCSVGGQFNEKLFFGSGTQLSVL.

The V and J genes are TRBV25-1 and TRBJ1-1; D remains ambiguous. The length of the CDR3 is 11 residues. The germline CDR1 and CDR2 sequences are MGHDK and SYGVNS. With 4 bases removed from V and 9 bases from J, the gap between germline ends came to 9 bases. The CDR3 reads CASSVATKAFF. CDR3 DNA sequence: TGTGCCAGCAGTGTGGCTACCAAAGCTTTCTTT.

This clonotype was counted ten times or more. The J gene is TRBJ2-7, the V gene TRBV6-5; 12 bases align to TRBD2. The CDR3 runs 17 residues. Germline V gives CDR1 MNHEY, CDR2 SVGAGI. V was pared by 5 bases and J by 5 bases, with 13 bases of the junction left unmatched. CDR3 in DNA: TGTGCCAGCAGTGACCGACACCCTAGACTAGCGGGAGACGAGCAGTACTTC. It yields the protein CASSDRHPRLAGDEQYF.

The CDR3 coding sequence is TGTGCCATCAGTGTGAGGGGGGCGCAGAGCTATGGCTACACCTTC. It translates to CAISVRGAQSYGYTF. The J gene is TRBJ1-2, the V gene TRBV10-3, with D possibly being TRBD1 (6 bases). The CDR3 runs to 15 residues. Trimming removed 4 bases at V and 4 bases at J, with 16 bases between. Per the germline V gene, CDR1 is ENHRY and CDR2 is SYGVKD.

This clonotype turned up a few times. The chain has TRBV29-1 and TRBJ2-7; 9 bases are a match to TRBD1. The CDR3 sequence is 12 residues long. Germline assignment: CDR1 SQVTM and CDR2 ANQGSEA. The J segment lost 1 base and the V segment lost 7 bases, leaving 2 bases of the junction unmatched. The CDR3 nucleotides are TGCAGCGGGGGACAGGGATCCTACGAGCAGTACTTC. Its translation is CSGGQGSYEQYF.

The V gene is TRBV12-3 or TRBV12-4, the J gene TRBJ2-5; D might be TRBD2 (6 bases). Trimming took off 9 bases at V and 14 bases at J, with 28 bases between the two ends. The CDR3 length is 14 residues. The CDR3 region has the DNA TGTGCCAGTAGGCTGTCAGGAGTGCGGGGCGGGTCCTACTTC. Translation gives CASRLSGVRGGSYF.

The chain is built from TRBV7-9 and TRBJ2-3; possibly TRBD1 for D (6 bases). V was clipped by 4 bases and J by 3 bases, with 11 bases between them. This CDR3 is 14 amino acids long. The germline V gene encodes CDR1 SEHNR and CDR2 FQNEAQ (reference sequence). Here the CDR3 DNA reads TGTGCCAGCAGCTCGGACAGAGAAACAGATACGCAGTATTTT. This sequence encodes CASSSDRETDTQYF. Based on the CDR3 plus reference TRBV7-9 and TRBJ2-3, the full variable domain is DTGVSQNPRHKITKRGQNVTFRCDPISEHNRLYWYRQTLGQGPEFLTYFQNEAQLEKSRLLSDRFSAERPKGSFSTLEIQRTEQGDSAMYLCASSSDRETDTQYFGPGTRLTVL.

The sample holds many counts of this clonotype. This chain links TRBV12-3 or TRBV12-4 with TRBJ2-5; no firm D call. Trimming left V 3 bases short and J 4 bases short, with 15 bases between. CDR3 length equals 15 residues. The CDR3 loop reads CASSFLGAPGETQYF. DNA for the CDR3: TGTGCCAGCAGTTTCCTAGGAGCCCCCGGAGAGACCCAGTACTTC.

This chain connects TRBV12-3 or TRBV12-4 to TRBJ2-7; a weak D match, TRBD1 (6 bases). The CDR3 extends over 13 amino acids. Trimming left V 7 bases short and J 1 base short, with 11 bases between. CDR3 in DNA: TGTGCCAGCACCCCCAGGGGATCCTACGAGCAGTACTTC. As protein: CASTPRGSYEQYF.

The chain links TRBV6-5 to TRBJ2-5, with 11 bases fitting TRBD2. Per the germline V gene, CDR1 is MNHEY and CDR2 is SVGAGI. The junction had 5 bases not matched to a gene; V was cut back by 6 bases and J by 2 bases. This CDR3 has 15 residues. The CDR3 DNA is TGTGCCAGCAGGGATGGACTAGCGGGTCAAGAGACCCAGTACTTC. This translates into CASRDGLAGQETQYF.

This clonotype was found many times. One end of the junction varies from germline; a read error may be responsible. The rearrangement joins TRBV4-1 to TRBJ2-7; TRBD1 aligns across 12 bases. Germline V CDR1 and CDR2: MGHRA, YSYEKL. The CDR3 extends over 15 amino acids. The CDR3 bases are TGTGCCAGCTCACCTCTGGGACAGGGGGCTTACGAGCAGTACTTC. Amino acid sequence: CASSPLGQGAYEQYF.

This clonotype was seen a few times. The CDR3, as DNA: TGTGCCAGCACGAACTCTGGGGCCAACGTCCTGACTTTC. This translates into CASTNSGANVLTF. The chain joins TRBV6-2 or TRBV6-3 to TRBJ2-6; D gene unclear. V lost 7 bases, J lost 0 bases, and 4 bases lay in between. Germline V gene sequence: CDR1 MNHEY, CDR2 SVGEGT. CDR3 length: 13 residues.

The V and J genes are TRBV20-1 and TRBJ2-3; 11 positions agree with TRBD2. The CDR3 sequence is 15 residues long. V was pared by 5 bases and J by 4 bases, with 8 bases of the junction left unmatched. CDR1 is DFQATT and CDR2 is SNEGSKA in the germline V gene (reference sequence). The CDR3 nucleotides read TGCAGTGCTTTTCCCCTACTAGCGGGAGCAGATACGCAGTATTTT. Its translation: CSAFPLLAGADTQYF.

The rearrangement links TRBV7-9 to TRBJ1-5; 9 bases are a match to TRBD1. The germline gives CDR1 SEHNR, CDR2 FQNEAQ (reference sequence). Trimming took 5 bases from V and 5 from J; bases not matched to a gene: 16. This CDR3 has 18 residues. CDR3 coding DNA: TGTGCCAGCAGCCGAAGCAATAAACAGGGGGCGGTTTATCAGCCCCAGCATTTT. Residues: CASSRSNKQGAVYQPQHF.

This clonotype came up a few times. V gene TRBV12-3 or TRBV12-4 combines with J gene TRBJ2-1, with D perhaps TRBD1 (6 bases). The CDR3 loop spans 12 amino acids. Trimming removed 6 bases at V and 10 bases at J, with 13 bases between. This chain's CDR3 is CASSPTGSEQFF. The CDR3 nucleotides are TGTGCCAGCAGCCCCACAGGGTCCGAGCAGTTCTTC.

This clonotype was counted only a few times. V is TRBV20-1 and J is TRBJ2-7; D unresolved. Germline V gives CDR1 DFQATT, CDR2 SNEGSKA (reference sequence). V was trimmed by 3 bases and J by 2 bases, leaving 11 bases between them. The CDR3 extends over 13 amino acids. This chain's CDR3 is CSARFPETYEQYF. The CDR3 bases are TGCAGTGCTAGGTTTCCGGAAACCTACGAGCAGTACTTC.

This clonotype was detected only a few times. V usage is TRBV4-1 and J usage is TRBJ2-5, with D unresolved. Trimming cost V 2 bases and J 1 base, with 11 bases left between them. CDR1 is MGHRA and CDR2 is YSYEKL in the germline V gene. The CDR3 loop spans 15 amino acids. The CDR3: CASSQSISSQETQYF. CDR3 sequence (DNA): TGCGCCAGCAGCCAAAGCATTAGCTCCCAAGAGACCCAGTACTTC.